This TCR beta chain was identified in a study of blood T cell repertoires in COVID-19. At the level of the study: Sample material is recorded as cDNA or gDNA derived from T cells, B-cell-depleted T cells, or PBMCs.

V dropped 3 bases and J dropped 4 bases, with 12 bases sitting between them. CDR1 is DFQATT, CDR2 SNEGSKA, per germline (reference sequence). This CDR3 has 13 residues. Clones were sequenced by immunoSEQ multiplex PCR, and TCRdb holds only the in-frame ones, with some missing. The sample has under 300,000 clones, approximately 86% seen once; the top ten hold 0.7% to 0.85%. This chain connects TRBV20-1 to TRBJ1-2; D not resolved. The specimen sequenced was peripheral blood. The clonotype was recovered from a woman aged 25 to 39 with acute or convalescent COVID-19. The CDR3 bases are TGCAGTGCTAGTAGCGGTAATGGCTATGGCTACACCTTC. Protein: CSASSGNGYGYTF.